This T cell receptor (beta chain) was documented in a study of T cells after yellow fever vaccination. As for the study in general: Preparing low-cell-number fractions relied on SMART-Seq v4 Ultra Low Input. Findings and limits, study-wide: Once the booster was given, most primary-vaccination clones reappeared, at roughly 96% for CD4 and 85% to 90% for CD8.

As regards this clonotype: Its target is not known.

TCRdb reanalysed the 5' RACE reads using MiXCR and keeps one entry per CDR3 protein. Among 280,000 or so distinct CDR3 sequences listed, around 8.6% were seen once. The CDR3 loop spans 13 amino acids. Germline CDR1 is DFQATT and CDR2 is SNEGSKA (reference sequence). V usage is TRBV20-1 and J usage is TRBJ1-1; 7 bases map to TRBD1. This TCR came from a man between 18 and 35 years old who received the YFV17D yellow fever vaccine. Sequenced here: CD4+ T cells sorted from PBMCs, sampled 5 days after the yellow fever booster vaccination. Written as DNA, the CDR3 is TGCAGGGGGCGACAGGGAGGCGACACTGAAGCTTTCTTT. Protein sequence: CRGRQGGDTEAFF.